This is a list of T cell receptor beta chains from one sample in a study of metastatic and nonmetastatic thyroid tumors. Via MiXCR, TCRdb re-called the PCR reads. The sample contains about 17,000 clones, 25% to 30% of which appear only once. The specimen was tumor tissue. These receptors came from a female donor with papillary thyroid cancer or a benign thyroid nodule (not recorded which). Some clones in this sample may be carry-over from other donors' samples. Each CDR3 is given with its conserved first and last residue. D genes are given only for firm matches. Size tells how often a clone was seen (once, few, many) or the class of an expanded clone, and some rows leave it out.

D gene	V gene	clone size	J gene	CDR3 DNA	CDR3 protein
NA	TRBV25-1	few	TRBJ2-5	TGTGCCAGCAGTGTGGCGGATCAAGAGACCCAGTACTTC	CASSVADQETQYF
TRBD2	TRBV4-3	NA	TRBJ2-3	TGCGCCAGCAGCTTAACCCTAGCGGGAGTCACAGATACGCAGTATTTT	CASSLTLAGVTDTQYF
NA	TRBV20-1	many	TRBJ2-7	TGCAGTGCTAGAGATCGGAGGGGTGGTTACGAGCAGTACTTC	CSARDRRGGYEQYF
NA	TRBV20-1	many	TRBJ2-5	TGCAGTGCTGGGGGCCTTCATGGGACTATCCGAAGTTGGGAGACCCAGTACTTC	CSAGGLHGTIRSWETQYF
NA	TRBV28	NA	TRBJ2-7	TGTGCCAGCAGTTTTCGGTACGAGCAGTACTTC	CASSFRYEQYF
TRBD2	TRBV6-1	medium-sized	TRBJ2-2	TGTGCCAGCAGCATAGTAGCGGGAGGGCCTACCGGGGAGCTGTTTTTT	CASSIVAGGPTGELFF
NA	TRBV28	NA	TRBJ2-7	TGTGCCAGCAGTGAGACAGATTACGAGCAGTACTTC	CASSETDYEQYF
NA	TRBV28	many	TRBJ2-3	TGTGCCAGCAGACGCAACCGGACAGAGAGCACAGATACGCAGTATTTT	CASRRNRTESTDTQYF
NA	TRBV7-2	many	TRBJ1-5	TGTGCCAGCAGCTTAGAACAGGGACTCAATCAGCCCCAGCATTTT	CASSLEQGLNQPQHF
NA	TRBV20-1	many	TRBJ1-5	TGCAGTGCTAGTCAGATTAGCAATCAGCCCCAGCATTTT	CSASQISNQPQHF
NA	TRBV7-2	many	TRBJ2-1	TGTGCCAGCAGCTTAGCCGGACTACACAATGAGCAGTTCTTC	CASSLAGLHNEQFF
TRBD1	TRBV5-1	NA	TRBJ2-1	TGCGCCAGCACCCAGGGACAGGGGTTCGATGAGCAGTTCTTC	CASTQGQGFDEQFF
TRBD2	TRBV20-1	NA	TRBJ2-7	TGCAGTGCTAGACATCTTGGACTAGCGGACCTCTACGATCAGTACTTC	CSARHLGLADLYDQYF
NA	TRBV4-1	NA	TRBJ2-7	TGCGCCAGCAGCCAAGATCCTAGGGGTTACGAGCAGTACTTC	CASSQDPRGYEQYF
TRBD2	TRBV15	few	TRBJ2-1	TGTGCCACCAGGGGGGTTAGCGGGAGATTTGAGCAGTTCTTC	CATRGVSGRFEQFF
TRBD2	TRBV4-2	NA	TRBJ2-1	TGTGCCAGCAGCCCGGGACTAGCGTTATACAATGAGCAGTTCTTC	CASSPGLALYNEQFF
NA	TRBV11-2	NA	TRBJ1-5	TGTGCCAGCAGCTTAGGTGGCCGTAATCAGCCCCAGCATTTT	CASSLGGRNQPQHF
NA	TRBV6-1	few	TRBJ1-3	TGTGCCAGCAGTAGGAACAGTGCTCTCGGAAACACCATATATTTT	CASSRNSALGNTIYF
NA	TRBV28	large	TRBJ2-7	TGTGCCAGCAGTTTAGTGAGGTACGAGCAGTACTTC	CASSLVRYEQYF
NA	TRBV4-1	many	TRBJ2-1	TGCGCCAGCAGCCGCCCAGGAAGCGGGCTGGGCAATGAGCAGTTCTTC	CASSRPGSGLGNEQFF
TRBD1	TRBV12-3/TRBV12-4	NA	TRBJ1-2	TGTGCCAGTGTTAAGCAGGGGGTTGATGGCTACACCTTC	CASVKQGVDGYTF
TRBD1	TRBV7-2	many	TRBJ1-6	TGTGCCAGCAGCCTCTCCGGGACAGATAATTCACCCCTCCACTTT	CASSLSGTDNSPLHF
NA	TRBV6-1	NA	TRBJ1-2	TGTGCCAGCAGCCCCGGCCCCAACTATGGCTACACCTTC	CASSPGPNYGYTF
NA	TRBV10-3	NA	TRBJ2-1	TGTGCCATCAGTCCTTGGGAGCGTGAGGGCAATGAGCAGTTCTTC	CAISPWEREGNEQFF